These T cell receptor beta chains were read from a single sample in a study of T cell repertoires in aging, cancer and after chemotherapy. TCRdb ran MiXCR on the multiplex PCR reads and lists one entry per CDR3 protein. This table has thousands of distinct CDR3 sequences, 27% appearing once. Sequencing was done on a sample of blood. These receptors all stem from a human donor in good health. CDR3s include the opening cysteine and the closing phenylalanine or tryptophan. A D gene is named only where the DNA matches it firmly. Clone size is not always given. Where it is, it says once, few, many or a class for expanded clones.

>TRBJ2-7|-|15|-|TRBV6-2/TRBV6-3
CASLQRDGTVYEQYF
TGTGCCAGCCTCCAAAGGGACGGGACGGTCTACGAGCAGTACTTC
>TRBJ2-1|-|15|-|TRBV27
CASSIRQSTYNEQFF
TGTGCCAGCAGTATAAGACAGTCAACCTACAATGAGCAGTTCTTC
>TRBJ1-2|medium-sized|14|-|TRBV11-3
CASSSLREFGGYTF
TGTGCCAGCAGCTCCCTCAGGGAATTTGGAGGCTACACCTTC
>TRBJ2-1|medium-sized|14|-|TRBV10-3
CAISESREDNEQFF
TGTGCCATCAGTGAGTCAAGGGAGGACAATGAGCAGTTCTTC
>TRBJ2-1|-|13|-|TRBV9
CASSVRSGLEQFF
TGTGCCAGCAGCGTCCGGAGTGGACTAGAGCAGTTCTTC
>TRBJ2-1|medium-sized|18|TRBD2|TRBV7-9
CASSPGLAGEYSYNEQFF
TGTGCCAGCAGCCCTGGACTAGCGGGAGAATACTCCTACAATGAGCAGTTCTTC
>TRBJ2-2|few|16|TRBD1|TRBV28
CASSSGTVGLAGELFF
TGTGCCAGCAGCTCCGGGACAGTGGGTCTTGCCGGGGAGCTGTTTTTT
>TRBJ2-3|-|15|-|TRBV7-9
CVSSLIRGREDTQYF
TGTGTCAGCAGCTTAATTCGAGGTCGCGAAGATACGCAGTATTTT
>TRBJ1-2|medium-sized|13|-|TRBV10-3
CAITTDTNYGYTF
TGTGCCATCACTACGGACACAAACTATGGCTACACCTTC
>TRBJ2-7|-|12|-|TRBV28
CASRGMVDEQYF
TGTGCCAGCAGAGGAATGGTCGACGAGCAGTACTTC
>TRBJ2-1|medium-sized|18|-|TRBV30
CAWSVTPTETAYYNEQFF
TGTGCCTGGAGTGTTACCCCCACTGAAACGGCCTACTACAATGAGCAGTTCTTC
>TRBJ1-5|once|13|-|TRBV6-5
CASSQGSKQPQHF
TGTGCCAGCAGTCAGGGGAGCAAACAGCCCCAGCATTTT
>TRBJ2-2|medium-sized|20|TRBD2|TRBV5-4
CASSFLRGGLAGELTGELFF
TGTGCCAGCAGCTTTTTGAGGGGAGGACTAGCGGGAGAGCTCACCGGGGAGCTGTTTTTT
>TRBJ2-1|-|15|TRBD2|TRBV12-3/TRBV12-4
CASSRVAGGSNEQFF
TGTGCCAGCAGTCGAGTAGCGGGAGGGTCGAATGAGCAGTTCTTC
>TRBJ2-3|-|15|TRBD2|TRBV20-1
CSASRTSGGTDTQYF
TGCAGTGCTTCCCGGACTAGCGGGGGCACAGATACGCAGTATTTT
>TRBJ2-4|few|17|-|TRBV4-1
CASSQPTTGLAKNIQYF
TGCGCCAGCAGCCAACCCACGACAGGCCTAGCCAAAAACATTCAGTACTTC
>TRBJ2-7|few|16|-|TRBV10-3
CAISDYGGRTSYEQYF
TGTGCCATCAGTGACTACGGGGGTCGGACCTCCTACGAGCAGTACTTC
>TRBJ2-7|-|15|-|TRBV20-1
CSARDQQGYSYEQYF
TGCAGTGCTAGAGATCAGCAGGGTTACTCCTACGAGCAGTACTTC
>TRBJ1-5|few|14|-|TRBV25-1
CASRATRASQPQHF
TGTGCCAGCAGAGCTACCAGGGCCAGTCAGCCCCAGCATTTT
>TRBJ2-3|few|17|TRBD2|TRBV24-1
CATSDLSAAGGADTQYF
TGTGCCACCAGTGATCTGAGTGCAGCGGGAGGGGCAGATACGCAGTATTTT
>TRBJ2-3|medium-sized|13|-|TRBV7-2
CASSLQVPDTQYF
TGTGCCAGCAGCCTACAGGTCCCAGATACGCAGTATTTT
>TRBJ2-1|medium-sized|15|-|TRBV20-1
CSARDRSWWNDEQFF
TGCAGTGCTAGAGATAGGTCATGGTGGAATGATGAGCAGTTCTTC
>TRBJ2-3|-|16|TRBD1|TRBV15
CATSSAPGQGPDTQYF
TGTGCCACCAGCAGTGCCCCGGGACAGGGTCCAGATACGCAGTATTTT
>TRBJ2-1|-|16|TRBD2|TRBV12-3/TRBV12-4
CASSFYSGREGDEQFF
TGTGCCAGCAGTTTCTATAGCGGGAGGGAAGGGGATGAGCAGTTCTTC
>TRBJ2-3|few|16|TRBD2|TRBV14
CASSQWSSGRTDTQYF
TGTGCCAGCAGCCAATGGTCTAGCGGCCGCACAGATACGCAGTATTTT
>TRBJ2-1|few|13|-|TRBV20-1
CSAVRDTYNEQFF
TGCAGTGCTGTTCGGGATACCTACAATGAGCAGTTCTTC
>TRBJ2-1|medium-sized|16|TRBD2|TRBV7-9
CASSSGTSRSYNEQFF
TGTGCCAGCAGCTCGGGGACTAGCCGCTCCTACAATGAGCAGTTCTTC
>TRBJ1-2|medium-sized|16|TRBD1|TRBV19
CASSKRGQGTNYGYTF
TGTGCCAGTAGTAAAAGGGGACAGGGGACTAACTATGGCTACACCTTC
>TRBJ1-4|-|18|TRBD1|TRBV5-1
CASSVGQDLFWANEKLFF
TGCGCCAGCAGCGTTGGACAGGACCTCTTTTGGGCTAATGAAAAACTGTTTTTT
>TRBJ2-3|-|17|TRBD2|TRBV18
CASSPPTGTRGADTQYF
TGTGCCAGCTCCCCCCCAACGGGGACTAGGGGGGCAGATACGCAGTATTTT
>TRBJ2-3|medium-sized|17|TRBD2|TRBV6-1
CASSPPRASGRTDTQYF
TGTGCCAGCAGCCCTCCCCGGGCTAGCGGACGCACAGATACGCAGTATTTT
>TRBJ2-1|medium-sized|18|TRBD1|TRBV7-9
CASSLSNFLDRDIYEQFF
TGTGCCAGCAGCTTATCCAACTTTCTGGACAGGGATATCTATGAGCAGTTCTTC
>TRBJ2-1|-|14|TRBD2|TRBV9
CASSVVDSGTQQFF
TGTGCCAGCAGCGTAGTCGATAGCGGGACGCAACAGTTCTTC
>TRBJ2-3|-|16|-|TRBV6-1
CASSYSPGETADTQYF
TGTGCCAGCAGTTACTCACCAGGCGAAACGGCGGATACGCAGTATTTT
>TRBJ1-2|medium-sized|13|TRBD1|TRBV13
CASSFQGAQGYTF
TGTGCCAGCAGCTTCCAGGGGGCGCAGGGCTACACCTTC
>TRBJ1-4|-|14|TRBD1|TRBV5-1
CASSPGQGSEKLFF
TGCGCCAGCAGCCCCGGACAGGGGAGTGAAAAACTGTTTTTT
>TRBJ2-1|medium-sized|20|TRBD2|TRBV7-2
CASSRGLAGGTSPWYNEQFF
TGTGCCAGCAGCCGTGGACTAGCGGGAGGTACCTCTCCTTGGTACAATGAGCAGTTCTTC